This TCR beta chain was sequenced in a study of blood T cells in healthy people across ages. Trimming removed 8 bases at V and 3 bases at J, with 13 bases between. Looked up from germline, CDR1 is SGHTA and CDR2 is FQGTGA. The CDR3 extends over 13 amino acids. This clonotype appeared once. Sample-barcoded 5' priming and a J-beta primer mix drove a second PCR of roughly 6 to 12 cycles. MiXCR, applied by TCRdb to the 5' RACE reads, yields one record per CDR3 protein. The data show 650,000 to 1,000,000 distinct CDR3 sequences, under 40% seen once. The sequence was obtained from a young man in good health. The gene calls are TRBV7-3 and TRBJ1-2; tentative D call: TRBD1 (6 bases). Specimen: blood. CDR3 DNA: TGTGCCAGCGGCCATTCAGGGGACTATGGCTACACCTTC. Protein product: CASGHSGDYGYTF.